Included here is one TCR beta chain sequence, with context. The method was immunoSEQ multiplex PCR; TCRdb's version includes in-frame clones alone and lacks a portion of them. The sample has just over 50,000 clones, roughly 84% seen once; the top ten hold approximately 15%. These data originate in a study of blood T cell repertoires in COVID-19. This CDR3 has 14 amino acids. J lost 7 bases, V lost 4 bases, and 6 bases had no gene match. Germline CDR1 is SGHTA and CDR2 is FQGTGA. This receptor was taken from a human donor with active COVID-19. The donor label of this sample is uncertain. The sample taken for sequencing was peripheral blood. This sequence joins TRBV7-3 and TRBJ2-3; 9 bases fit TRBD2. CDR3 loop: CASSSLAGKNTQYF. CDR3 bases: TGTGCCAGCAGCTCCCTAGCGGGGAAAAATACGCAGTATTTT.